One sample yielded the 9 T cell receptor beta chains listed below, sequenced in a study of persistence of HIV-infected CD4 T cells. Anti-CD3/anti-CD28 beads served as a nonspecific positive control stimulus. CD4+ T cells upregulating both CD40 ligand and CD69 were sorted as responding cells. This was the immunoSEQ version 4 assay in survey mode. Sequencing was performed with immunoSEQ multiplex PCR; in TCRdb, only in-frame clones are kept and a portion is missing. The sample consists of roughly 41,000 clones, 87% of them appearing once. No antigen has been assigned to these receptors. The sample consisted of CD4+ T cells sorted from PBMCs after approximately 19-hour stimulation, taken from a patient who received antiretroviral therapy. All receptors come from an adult man with HIV who was CMV-seropositive.

This clone was counted between two and nine times. This chain joins TRBV2 and TRBJ1-6; a weak D match, TRBD1 (5 bases). The germline CDR1 and CDR2 sequences are SNHLY and FYNNEI. V gave up 4 bases and J gave up 8 bases, with 15 bases separating them. The CDR3 loop spans 15 amino acids. The CDR3 nucleotides read TGTGCCAGCAGTGGGATCAGGGTTTATGATTCACCCCTCCACTTT. It specifies CASSGIRVYDSPLHF.

The chain uses TRBV15 and TRBJ2-2; 10 bases are a match to TRBD1. Unmatched junction bases numbered 4, after V lost 1 base and J lost 5 bases. CDR3 size: 16 residues. In germline, CDR1 is LNHNV, CDR2 YYDKDF (reference sequence). The CDR3 region has the DNA TGTGCCACCAGCAGAGGGACAGGGGGTTCGACCGGGGAGCTGTTTTTT. This translates into CATSRGTGGSTGELFF.

V gene TRBV5-1 combines with J gene TRBJ2-7; unclear D gene. Germline CDR1 is SGHRS and CDR2 is YFSETQ. This CDR3 is 14 amino acids long. Trimming left V 4 bases short and J 1 base short, with 12 bases between. The CDR3 nucleotides are TGCGCCAGCAGCCGAACAGTGGATTCCTACGAGCAGTACTTC. Its protein is CASSRTVDSYEQYF.

The V gene is TRBV6-5, the J gene TRBJ2-7; 8 bases map to TRBD1. The V segment lost 7 bases and the J segment 4 bases; nucleotides outside the gene matches: 9. The CDR3 is made up of 14 amino acids. Germline values: CDR1 MNHEY, CDR2 SVGAGI. CDR3: CASKMDRVTYEQYF. The CDR3 bases are TGTGCCAGCAAGATGGACAGGGTTACTTACGAGCAGTACTTC.

The chain uses TRBV6-5 and TRBJ1-2; unclear D gene. The germline CDR1 and CDR2 sequences are MNHEY and SVGAGI. The CDR3 runs 12 residues. Between the trimmed V and J ends, which lost 7 bases and 8 bases, there was a span of 14 bases. The CDR3 nucleotides are TGTGCCAGCATCTCTGACATCGTCGGCTACACCTTC. This translates into CASISDIVGYTF.

The gene calls are TRBV24-1 and TRBJ2-2; D unclear. V gave up 4 bases and J gave up 2 bases, with 10 bases separating them. Germline V CDR1 and CDR2: KGHDR, SFDVKD. The CDR3 length is 15 residues. CDR3 sequence reads: CATSESRVNTGELFF. The CDR3 DNA follows: TGTGCCACCAGTGAAAGCCGGGTCAACACCGGGGAGCTGTTTTTT.

This clone was counted only a few times. The chain joins TRBV4-3 to TRBJ1-1; D may be TRBD1 (5 bases). CDR1 LGHNA and CDR2 YSLEER come from the germline V gene. V was cut by 2 bases and J by 5 bases, with 9 bases left in between. This CDR3 has 13 amino acids. CDR3 in amino acids: CASSQRGVTEAFF. CDR3 nucleotides: TGCGCCAGCAGCCAACGAGGGGTTACTGAAGCTTTCTTT.

This clone was observed a few times. The rearrangement uses TRBV25-1 and TRBJ2-2; D is possibly TRBD2 (6 bases). CDR3 length equals 15 residues. Germline CDR1 and CDR2: MGHDK and SYGVNS. The V end lost 5 bases, the J end lost 4 bases, and 14 bases lay between the germline ends. CDR3 loop: CASSSMGTATGELFF. In nucleotides, the CDR3 is TGTGCCAGCAGTTCTATGGGGACTGCCACCGGGGAGCTGTTTTTT.

The chain is built from TRBV28 and TRBJ1-6; D is ambiguous. V lost 7 bases, J lost 4 bases, and 14 bases lay in between. The CDR3 is made up of 15 amino acids. Germline lookup yields CDR1 MDHEN and CDR2 SYDVKM. The CDR3 here is CASNPAAPYNSPLHF. DNA of the CDR3: TGTGCCAGCAATCCCGCCGCGCCTTATAATTCACCCCTCCACTTT.